The 9 T cell receptor beta chains listed next were all sequenced from one sample in a study of T cells expressing NK-cell markers. TCRdb re-called the 5' RACE reads, yielding one record per CDR3 amino acid sequence without DNA. Its table lists a few hundred thousand distinct CDR3 sequences. The sequenced material came from blood T cells: a sorted CD56 or NKG2C T cell subset, CD4+ or CD8+ T cells, or bulk PBMC T cells (not recorded which). These receptors all stem from a man between 18 and 69 years old in good health.

The V gene is TRBV28, the J gene TRBJ1-5; TCRdb's assignment of TRBD1 cannot be checked, as there is no DNA. CDR1 is MDHEN, CDR2 SYDVKM, per germline. CDR3 length equals 16 residues. The CDR3 loop is CASREDRANLAGPQHF.

This rearrangement joins TRBV11-2 to TRBJ2-1; the D gene TCRdb calls, TRBD1, cannot be checked with no DNA. CDR1 and CDR2 (germline): SGHAT, FQNNGV. This CDR3 comprises 12 residues. The chain's CDR3 is CASSLTGGEQFF.

The chain employs TRBV10-3 and TRBJ1-6; TCRdb's assignment of TRBD1 cannot be checked, as there is no DNA. Germline assignment: CDR1 ENHRY and CDR2 SYGVKD. The CDR3 runs 13 residues. The CDR3 protein is CAISEGVTSPLHF.

The chain joins TRBV20-1 to TRBJ1-2; TCRdb names TRBD1, which stays unverified in the absence of DNA. CDR3 length: 16 amino acids. The germline gives CDR1 DFQATT, CDR2 SNEGSKA (reference sequence). CDR3: CSARASRGQGFYGYTF.

The chain carries TRBV5-1 and TRBJ2-3; there is no DNA to check the TCRdb D call of TRBD1. Germline values: CDR1 SGHRS, CDR2 YFSETQ. The CDR3 length is 15 residues. This CDR3 reads CASSLAWGNRDTQYF. Full variable domain (remainder filled in from reference TRBV5-1 and TRBJ2-3): KAGVTQTPRYLIKTRGQQVTLSCSPISGHRSVSWYQQTPGQGLQFLFEYFSETQRNKGNFPGRFSGRQFSNSRSEMNVSTLELGDSALYLCASSLAWGNRDTQYFGPGTRLTVL.

CDR3 residues: CASSLSRGKMDTEAFF. The chain uses TRBV7-9 and TRBJ1-1; TCRdb reports TRBD1, a call that lacks DNA to check it against. The CDR3 consists of 16 residues. Germline assignment: CDR1 SEHNR and CDR2 FQNEAQ (reference sequence).

The V and J genes are TRBV5-1 and TRBJ2-2; TCRdb calls TRBD1, which cannot be checked without DNA. Germline values: CDR1 SGHRS, CDR2 YFSETQ. The CDR3 totals 12 residues. The CDR3 loop is CASGKGNGELFF.

The chain is built from TRBV5-1 and TRBJ2-1; TCRdb calls TRBD1, which cannot be checked without DNA. This CDR3 comprises 16 residues. Germline V gene sequence: CDR1 SGHRS, CDR2 YFSETQ. The CDR3 is CASSLARGVDYNEQFF.

The chain links TRBV28 to TRBJ2-5; as DNA is missing, the TRBD1 call by TCRdb cannot be tested. This CDR3 comprises 16 residues. The germline V gene encodes CDR1 MDHEN and CDR2 SYDVKM. Here the CDR3 reads CASSLFRGNDQETQYF.